This T cell receptor (beta chain) was recovered during a study of blood T cells in healthy people across ages. Study as a whole: With template switching, about one barcoded beta molecule was captured per two T cells.

Looked up from germline, CDR1 is SGHTA and CDR2 is FQGNSA. The CDR3 has 14 amino acids. This clonotype was recorded a few times. Its antigen is as yet unknown. Sequence at one end of the junction differs from germline and may be a read error. Combining a sample-barcoded 5' primer with a J-beta primer mix, a second PCR ran for roughly 7 to 12 cycles. MiXCR, run by TCRdb on the 5' RACE reads, gives a single entry per CDR3 protein. The sample carries 550,000 to 750,000 distinct CDR3 sequences, roughly 21% recorded once. Study-wide findings and caveats: A strong correlation between TCR beta diversity and naive T cell percentage was seen. Expanded clonotype shifts may have been confounded, as the donors had an unknown CMV status.

The source of this sequence is a man in his 70s in good health. Sequenced input: blood. The V and J genes are TRBV7-2 and TRBJ2-5; 10 positions agree with TRBD2. CDR3 protein: CASSPRTSGGQLFF. The DNA of the CDR3 is TGTGCCAGCAGCCCTAGGACTAGCGGAGGCCAACTGTTCTTC. Full variable domain (remainder filled in from reference TRBV7-2 and TRBJ2-5): GAGVSQSPSNKVTEKGKDVELRCDPISGHTALYWYRQSLGQGLEFLIYFQGNSAPDKSGLPSDRFSAERTGGSVSTLTIQRTQQEDSAVYLCASSPRTSGGQLFFGPGTRLLVL.